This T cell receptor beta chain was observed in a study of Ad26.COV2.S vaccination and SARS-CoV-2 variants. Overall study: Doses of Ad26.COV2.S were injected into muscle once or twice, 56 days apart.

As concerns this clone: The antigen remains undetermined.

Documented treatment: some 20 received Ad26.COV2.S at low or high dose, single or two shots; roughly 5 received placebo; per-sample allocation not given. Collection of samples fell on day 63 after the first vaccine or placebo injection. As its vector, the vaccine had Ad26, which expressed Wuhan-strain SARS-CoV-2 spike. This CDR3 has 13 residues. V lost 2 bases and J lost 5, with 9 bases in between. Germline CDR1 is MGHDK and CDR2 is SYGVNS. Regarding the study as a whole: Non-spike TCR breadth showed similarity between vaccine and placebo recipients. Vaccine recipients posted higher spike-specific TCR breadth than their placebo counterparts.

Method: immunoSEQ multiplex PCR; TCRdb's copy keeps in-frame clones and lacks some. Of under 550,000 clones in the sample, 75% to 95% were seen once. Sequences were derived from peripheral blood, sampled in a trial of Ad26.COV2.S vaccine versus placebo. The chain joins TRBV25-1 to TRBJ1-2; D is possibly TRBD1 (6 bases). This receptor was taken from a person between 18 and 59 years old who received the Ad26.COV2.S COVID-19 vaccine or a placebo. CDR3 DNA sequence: TGTGCCAGCAGTGAACAGGGGATTTATGGCTACACCTTC. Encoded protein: CASSEQGIYGYTF.